This T cell receptor beta chain was recorded in a study of blood T cell repertoires in COVID-19. Study at large: Spain, Italy and the United States supplied samples that represented acute and convalescent COVID-19. Sources were T cells, B-cell-depleted T cells, or PBMCs; the material itself was cDNA or gDNA.

The V gene's germline CDR1 is SGHDT and CDR2 YYEEEE. The V end lost 0 bases, the J end lost 4 bases, and 8 bases lay between the germline ends. The CDR3 covers 14 residues. Per the authors' pipeline: Reference gene primers were amplified, and this amplification served to estimate nucleated cell counts. Produced via immunoSEQ multiplex PCR; TCRdb's table is partial and in-frame only. The DNA was the basis for D and trimming; V, J and clone size are from that table. The sample holds 90,000 to 120,000 clones, about 80% seen once. The sample consisted of peripheral blood. The chain uses TRBV5-6 and TRBJ2-4; maybe TRBD1 (6 bases). This sequence originates from a man in his 70s with acute or convalescent COVID-19. The CDR3, as DNA: TGTGCCAGCAGCTTGGGTAGGGGGAAAAACATTCAGTACTTC. Residues: CASSLGRGKNIQYF.